Listed below are T cell receptor beta chains from one sample, sequenced in a study of blood T cell repertoires in COVID-19. Using immunoSEQ multiplex PCR, the repertoire was profiled, and TCRdb retains in-frame clones only, with some absent. The table shows some 200,000 clones, with around 85% occurring only once. The sample comprised peripheral blood. The receptor set was obtained from a woman aged 45 to 65 with acute or convalescent COVID-19. Each CDR3 is given with its conserved first and last residue. The D gene is left open where the match is weak. Clone sizes are given selectively: once, few, many, or a class where the clone is expanded.

V: TRBV7-2; J: TRBJ2-7; D: TRBD2; size: NA; DNA: TGTGCCAGCACCGAACATCCTGGCCTAGCGGGGGGGCGCGAGCAGTACTTC; CDR3: CASTEHPGLAGGREQYF
V: TRBV19; J: TRBJ2-7; D: NA; size: NA; DNA: TGTGCCAGTAGTACCCCCGACAGGTCCTCCCGCGAGCAGTACTTC; CDR3: CASSTPDRSSREQYF
V: TRBV24-1; J: TRBJ2-2; D: TRBD1; size: once; DNA: TGTGCCACCACTCGGACAGGCACCGGGGAGCTGTTTTTT; CDR3: CATTRTGTGELFF
V: TRBV6-2/TRBV6-3; J: TRBJ1-2; D: NA; size: NA; DNA: TGTGCCAGCAGTCCAGGGACTTTTGGCTACACCTTC; CDR3: CASSPGTFGYTF
V: TRBV7-6; J: TRBJ2-7; D: NA; size: NA; DNA: TGTGCCAGCAGCTTAGAGGGCGGGGCGCAGACCTACGAGCAGTACTTC; CDR3: CASSLEGGAQTYEQYF
V: TRBV27; J: TRBJ2-4; D: TRBD2; size: once; DNA: TGTGCCAGCAGTAACAGACTAGCGGGAGGAGGAGCAATAGCCAAAAACATTCAGTACTTC; CDR3: CASSNRLAGGGAIAKNIQYF
V: TRBV27; J: TRBJ2-2; D: TRBD1; size: NA; DNA: TGTGCCAGCAGTTTATATGGGGCCGGGGGACAGGGTTTGCACCGGGGAGCTGTTTTT; CDR3: CASSLYGAGGQGLHRGAVF
V: TRBV18; J: TRBJ1-2; D: NA; size: once; DNA: TGTGCCAGCTCACCCCTGGACAGTACTAACTATGGCTACACCTTC; CDR3: CASSPLDSTNYGYTF
V: TRBV29-1; J: TRBJ1-2; D: TRBD1; size: NA; DNA: TGCAGCGTGTTAGGGACAGGGGTAACCGGTAACTATGGCTACACCTTC; CDR3: CSVLGTGVTGNYGYTF
V: TRBV3-1/TRBV3-2; J: TRBJ2-1; D: TRBD1; size: NA; DNA: TGTGCCAGCAGCCCATTAGGAGGGACAGGGGAAGGTAATGAGCAGTTCTTC; CDR3: CASSPLGGTGEGNEQFF
V: TRBV9; J: TRBJ2-7; D: TRBD2; size: NA; DNA: TGTGCCAGCAGCGTATCTCCTAGCGGGGGGCCCTACGAGCAGTACTTC; CDR3: CASSVSPSGGPYEQYF
V: TRBV7-9; J: TRBJ2-6; D: TRBD2; size: once; DNA: TGTGCCAGCAGCTCCCCGACTAGCGGGAGGGGCTCTGGGGCCAACGTCCTGACTTTC; CDR3: CASSSPTSGRGSGANVLTF
V: TRBV27; J: TRBJ2-3; D: TRBD1; size: once; DNA: TGTGCCAGCAGTTTCGGACAGGGAACAGATACGCAGTATTTT; CDR3: CASSFGQGTDTQYF
V: TRBV7-2; J: TRBJ1-1; D: NA; size: NA; DNA: TGTGCCAGCAGCTCCAACAGGGTCACTGAAGCTTTCTTT; CDR3: CASSSNRVTEAFF
V: TRBV18; J: TRBJ2-1; D: TRBD2; size: NA; DNA: TGTGCCAGCTCACTTGGACTAGCGGAAACCATGAGGAATGAGCAGTTCTTC; CDR3: CASSLGLAETMRNEQFF
V: TRBV5-5; J: TRBJ1-4; D: NA; size: NA; DNA: TGTGCCAGCAGCAGACCGGGCCCGGGGGAAAAACTGTTTTTT; CDR3: CASSRPGPGEKLFF
V: TRBV6-2/TRBV6-3; J: TRBJ1-5; D: NA; size: few; DNA: TGTGCCAGCAGTTACACTGATCAGCCCCAGCATTTT; CDR3: CASSYTDQPQHF
V: TRBV18; J: TRBJ2-1; D: TRBD2; size: NA; DNA: TGTGCCAGCTCACCGTCGGGACTAGTTTACAATGAGCAGTTCTTC; CDR3: CASSPSGLVYNEQFF
V: TRBV6-5; J: TRBJ1-1; D: NA; size: NA; DNA: TGTGCCAGCAGTTACGTACAGGGCACTGAAGCTTTCTTT; CDR3: CASSYVQGTEAFF
V: TRBV5-1; J: TRBJ1-2; D: NA; size: once; DNA: TGCGCCAGCAGCTGGACAACTCCTAACTATGGCTACACCTTC; CDR3: CASSWTTPNYGYTF
V: TRBV7-2; J: TRBJ1-4; D: NA; size: NA; DNA: TGTGCCAGCAGCTTAGCCCCACACAGTTTCCCTTTGGAAAAACTGTTTTTT; CDR3: CASSLAPHSFPLEKLFF
V: TRBV18; J: TRBJ2-1; D: NA; size: NA; DNA: TGTGCCAGCTCACCCCGCGGGGAGTACAATGAGCAGTTCTTC; CDR3: CASSPRGEYNEQFF
V: TRBV7-2; J: TRBJ1-1; D: NA; size: few; DNA: TGTGCCAGCAGCCCTCGCACTGAAGCTTTCTTT; CDR3: CASSPRTEAFF
V: TRBV7-9; J: TRBJ1-3; D: NA; size: NA; DNA: TGTGCCAGCATCCGGACAGACGGAAACACCATATATTTT; CDR3: CASIRTDGNTIYF
V: TRBV19; J: TRBJ2-1; D: TRBD2; size: NA; DNA: TGTGCCAGTAGCGACGTAGCGGGAGCCTTTTTCAATGAGCAGTTCTTC; CDR3: CASSDVAGAFFNEQFF
V: TRBV6-4; J: TRBJ1-2; D: NA; size: NA; DNA: TGTGCCAGCAGTGAGTCCTCAGGTTCCCCTCACTATGGCTACACCTTC; CDR3: CASSESSGSPHYGYTF
V: TRBV4-3; J: TRBJ1-1; D: NA; size: NA; DNA: TGCGCCAGCAGCCAAGCCAGGGGAAACACTGAAGCTTTCTTT; CDR3: CASSQARGNTEAFF
V: TRBV19; J: TRBJ1-2; D: NA; size: NA; DNA: TGTGCCAGTAGTATAGATAATCTATATGGCTACACCTTC; CDR3: CASSIDNLYGYTF
V: TRBV5-4; J: TRBJ1-1; D: NA; size: NA; DNA: TGTGCCAGCAGCTTCGGGGGGACCGAAGCTTTCTTT; CDR3: CASSFGGTEAFF
V: TRBV11-3; J: TRBJ1-6; D: NA; size: NA; DNA: TGTGCCAGCAGCTTAGGCGGTAGTAATAATTCACCCCTCCACTTT; CDR3: CASSLGGSNNSPLHF
V: TRBV24-1; J: TRBJ1-2; D: TRBD1; size: NA; DNA: TGTGCCACCAGTGATGGACAGGGAGTAAGCTATGGCTACACCTTC; CDR3: CATSDGQGVSYGYTF
V: TRBV4-1; J: TRBJ2-3; D: TRBD2; size: NA; DNA: TGCGCCAGCAGCCAAGGAGCGGGGGGGGGCACAGATACGCAGTATTTT; CDR3: CASSQGAGGGTDTQYF
V: TRBV12-5; J: TRBJ1-6; D: NA; size: NA; DNA: TGTGCTAGCAAGGGGTCAGGTAACTCACCCCTCCACTTT; CDR3: CASKGSGNSPLHF
V: TRBV11-2; J: TRBJ1-1; D: TRBD1; size: NA; DNA: TGTGCCAGCAGCTATGGACAGGGCGATGAAGCTTTCTTT; CDR3: CASSYGQGDEAFF
V: TRBV7-2; J: TRBJ2-1; D: NA; size: NA; DNA: TGTGCCAGCAGCTTATCCGGGGGAGCACCCCCGAACAATGAGCAGTTCTTC; CDR3: CASSLSGGAPPNNEQFF
V: TRBV5-6; J: TRBJ1-5; D: NA; size: few; DNA: TGTGCCAGCAGCTTTCGAGGGACAAATCAGCCCCAGCATTTT; CDR3: CASSFRGTNQPQHF
V: TRBV4-1; J: TRBJ2-5; D: TRBD2; size: few; DNA: TGCGCCAGCAGCGGGGCTAGCGGGGGGCCGTCTGAGACCCAGTACTTC; CDR3: CASSGASGGPSETQYF
V: TRBV6-2/TRBV6-3; J: TRBJ1-1; D: NA; size: few; DNA: TGTGCCAGCAGCTCAACACAACAGTGGACTGAAGCTTTCTTT; CDR3: CASSSTQQWTEAFF
V: TRBV30; J: TRBJ2-2; D: NA; size: once; DNA: TGTGCCTGGAGGCGTACCGCCGGGGAGCTGTTTTTT; CDR3: CAWRRTAGELFF
V: TRBV18; J: TRBJ1-5; D: NA; size: NA; DNA: TGTGCCAGCTCACCTAGGCAGGGCAATCAGCCCCAGCATTTT; CDR3: CASSPRQGNQPQHF